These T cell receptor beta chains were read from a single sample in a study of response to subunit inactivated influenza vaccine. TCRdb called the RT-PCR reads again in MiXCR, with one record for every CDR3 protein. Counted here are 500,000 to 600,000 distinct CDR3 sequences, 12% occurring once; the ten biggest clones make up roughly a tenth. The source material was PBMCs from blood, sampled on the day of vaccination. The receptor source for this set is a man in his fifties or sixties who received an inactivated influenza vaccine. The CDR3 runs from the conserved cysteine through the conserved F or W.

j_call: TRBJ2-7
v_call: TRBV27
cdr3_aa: CASSLTRDGWIYEQYF

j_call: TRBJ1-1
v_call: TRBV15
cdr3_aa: CATSRVGYWEVNTEAFF

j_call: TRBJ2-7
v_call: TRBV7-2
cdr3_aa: CASSLTEGSYEQYF

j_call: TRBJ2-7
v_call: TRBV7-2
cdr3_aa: CASSSSPGLAVEQYF

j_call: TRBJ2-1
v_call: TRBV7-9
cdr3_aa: CASGTSGYSYNEQFF

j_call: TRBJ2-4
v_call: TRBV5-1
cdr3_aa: CASSSYRGPENIQYF

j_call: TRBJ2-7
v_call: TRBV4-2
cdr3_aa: CASSQRHNYEQYF

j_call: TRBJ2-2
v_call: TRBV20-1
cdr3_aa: CSIDSSTGELFF

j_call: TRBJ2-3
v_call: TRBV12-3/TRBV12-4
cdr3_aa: CASSLASTDTQYF

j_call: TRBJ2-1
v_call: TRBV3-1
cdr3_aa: CASSPHVGNEQFF

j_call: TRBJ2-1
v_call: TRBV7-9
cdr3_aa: CASSYGLAGPYNEQFF

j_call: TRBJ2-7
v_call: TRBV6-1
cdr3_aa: CASREERTGQYEQYF

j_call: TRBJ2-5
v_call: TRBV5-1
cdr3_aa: CASSPGQGFETQYF

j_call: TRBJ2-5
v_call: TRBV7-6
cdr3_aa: CASSFEDRVGETQYF

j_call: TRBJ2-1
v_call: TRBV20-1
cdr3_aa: CSGSGGSSYNEQFF

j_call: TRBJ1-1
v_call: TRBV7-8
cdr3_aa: CASGKTIPNTEAFF

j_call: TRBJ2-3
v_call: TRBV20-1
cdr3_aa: CSASEASFTDTQYF

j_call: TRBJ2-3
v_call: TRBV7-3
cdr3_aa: CASSATGGDTQYF

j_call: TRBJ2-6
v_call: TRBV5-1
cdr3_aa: CASSADRLGRANVLTF

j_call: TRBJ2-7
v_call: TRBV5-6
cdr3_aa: CASSFMGGSYEQYF

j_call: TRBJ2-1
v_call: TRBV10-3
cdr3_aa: CAISESMGQLTYNEQFF

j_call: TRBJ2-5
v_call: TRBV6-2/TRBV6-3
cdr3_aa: CASNGRGQGWETQYF

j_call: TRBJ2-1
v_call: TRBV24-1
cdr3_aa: CATRGTVPDNEQFF

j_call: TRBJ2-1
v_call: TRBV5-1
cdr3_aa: CASSGGPMYNEQFF

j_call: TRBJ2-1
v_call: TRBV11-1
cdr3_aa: CASSHPGQIYNEQFF

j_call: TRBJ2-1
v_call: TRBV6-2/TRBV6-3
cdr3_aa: CASSYTSPGSEQFF

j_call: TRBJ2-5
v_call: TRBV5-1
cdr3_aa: CASSHGHDGGETQYF

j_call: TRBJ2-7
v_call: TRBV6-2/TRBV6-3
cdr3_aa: CASSPRDYQEAYEQYF

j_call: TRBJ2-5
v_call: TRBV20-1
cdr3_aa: CSARELGETQYF

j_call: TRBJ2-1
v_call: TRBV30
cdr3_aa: CAWMELSSYNEQFF

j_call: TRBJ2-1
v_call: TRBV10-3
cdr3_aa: CAISESGTGDEQFF

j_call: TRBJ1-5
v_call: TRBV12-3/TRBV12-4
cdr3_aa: CASSFSTGWGNQPQHF

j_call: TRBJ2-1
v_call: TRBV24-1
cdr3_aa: CATSVGGVSFSYNEQFF

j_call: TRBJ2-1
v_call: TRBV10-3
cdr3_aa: CAISEREAIAYNEQFF

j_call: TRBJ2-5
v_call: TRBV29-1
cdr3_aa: CSVEEGLAGVVGETQYF

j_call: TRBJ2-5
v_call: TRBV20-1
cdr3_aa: CSAPGEGAFETQYF

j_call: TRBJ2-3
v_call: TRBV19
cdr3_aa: CASSKGQGAADTQYF

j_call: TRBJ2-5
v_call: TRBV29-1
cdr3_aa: CSVVGRLSETQYF

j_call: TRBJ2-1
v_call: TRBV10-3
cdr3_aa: CAISDGLASYNEQFF

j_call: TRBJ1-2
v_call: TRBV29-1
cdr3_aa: CSVDRDNYGYTF

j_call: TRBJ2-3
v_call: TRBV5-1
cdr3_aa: CASSLRAGGPSDTQYF

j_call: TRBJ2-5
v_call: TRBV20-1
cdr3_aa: CSALRDTGLTQYF

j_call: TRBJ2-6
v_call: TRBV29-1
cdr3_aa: CSVESPSGANVLTF

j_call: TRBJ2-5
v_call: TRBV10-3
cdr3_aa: CAISRDLKETQYF

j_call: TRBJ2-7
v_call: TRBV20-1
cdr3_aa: CSASRPLAGVAYEQYF

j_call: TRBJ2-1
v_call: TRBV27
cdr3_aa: CASSLTINNEQFF

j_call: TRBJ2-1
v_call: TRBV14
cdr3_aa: CASSLSLTSGSPWGNEQFF

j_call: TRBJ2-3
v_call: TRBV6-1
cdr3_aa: CASSQLAPTDTQYF

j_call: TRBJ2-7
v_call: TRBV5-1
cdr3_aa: CASSTGLAGEEQYF

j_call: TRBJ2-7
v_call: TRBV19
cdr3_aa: CASSRGTSGSVYEQYF

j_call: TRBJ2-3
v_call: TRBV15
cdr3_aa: CATSTTVLGTQYF

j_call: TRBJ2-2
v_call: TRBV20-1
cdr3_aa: CSARTGTVGGELFF

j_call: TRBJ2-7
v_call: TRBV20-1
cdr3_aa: CSARGGKAYEQYF